Shown below are 14 T cell receptor beta chains from a single sample sequenced in a study of cytomegalovirus exposure and HLA in healthy donors. Use of 60 Vbeta and 13 Jbeta primers characterized the PCR. TCRdb's table, derived via immunoSEQ multiplex PCR, lists solely in-frame clones and lacks some. The sample yields tens of thousands of clones, over 75% seen once. Sequenced input: PBMCs. Source of these receptors: a man aged 45-65 years in good health and CMV-seronegative.

The rearrangement joins TRBV25-1 to TRBJ2-3, with TRBD2 identical over 7 bases. From germline, CDR1 is MGHDK and CDR2 SYGVNS. J gave up 8 bases and V 4 bases, and 9 bases lay outside the gene matches. The CDR3 has 14 amino acids. CDR3 residues: CASSGLAESGTQYF. CDR3 bases: TGTGCCAGCAGTGGGCTAGCGGAAAGTGGTACGCAGTATTTT.

This chain uses TRBV30 with TRBJ1-5; D is possibly TRBD1 (6 bases). Germline lookup yields CDR1 GTSNPN and CDR2 SVGIG (reference sequence). V lost 2 bases and J lost 0, with 20 bases in between. This CDR3 is built from 18 residues. CDR3 sequence (DNA): TGTGCCTGGAGTAAGTGTCCGCGGGGGCACCATAGCAATCAGCCCCAGCATTTT. Its protein product is CAWSKCPRGHHSNQPQHF.

The rearrangement links TRBV6-5 to TRBJ1-2, with a weak D call TRBD1 (6 bases). Per germline, CDR1 MNHEY and CDR2 SVGAGI. With 5 bases removed from V and 7 bases from J, the gap between germline ends came to 8 bases. There are 11 residues in the CDR3. The CDR3 bases are TGTGCCAGCAGTCCAGGGGCTGGCTACACCTTC. Its translation: CASSPGAGYTF.

The rearrangement joins TRBV5-1 to TRBJ2-7, with 7 nucleotides matching TRBD2. The trim removed 4 bases at V and 6 bases at J, leaving 10 bases unmatched. This CDR3 contains 14 residues. CDR1 SGHRS and CDR2 YFSETQ come from the germline V gene. The CDR3 nucleotides read TGCGCCAGCAGCACCTCGGAGCGGGACCTCGAGCAGTACTTC. This codes for CASSTSERDLEQYF.

The chain uses TRBV18 and TRBJ1-1; 9 nucleotides line up with TRBD1. The germline CDR1 and CDR2 sequences are KGHSH and LQKENI. The CDR3 covers 15 residues. V gave up 2 bases and J gave up 4 bases; unmatched junction bases: 5. The CDR3 reads CASSPGTGLTTEAFF. In DNA, the CDR3 is TGTGCCAGCTCACCAGGGACAGGGCTGACCACTGAAGCTTTCTTT.

This CDR3 is CASSFFDGGNEQFF. In DNA form, the CDR3 reads TGTGCCAGCAGCTTCTTTGACGGCGGCAATGAGCAGTTCTTC. J is TRBJ2-1 and V is TRBV9; D remains ambiguous. CDR1 and CDR2 from the germline V gene are SGDLS and YYNGEE. CDR3 length equals 14 residues. The germline V and J ends were trimmed by 4 bases and 6 bases, with 14 bases remaining between them.

A single count supports this clone. The genes are TRBV19 and TRBJ2-6; tentative D call: TRBD2 (5 bases). This CDR3 spans 20 amino acids. Germline assignment: CDR1 LNHDA and CDR2 SQIVND (reference sequence). V was clipped by 4 bases and J by 2 bases, with 24 bases between them. The CDR3 sequence: CASSTPRGLAPVAGANVLTF. The CDR3 DNA is TGTGCCAGTAGTACCCCCCGGGGATTAGCCCCCGTAGCTGGGGCCAACGTCCTGACTTTC.

This rearrangement joins TRBV19 to TRBJ2-5; 7 bases agree with TRBD2. J was trimmed by 5 bases and V by 4 bases; bases with no gene match: 10. The germline CDR1 and CDR2 sequences are LNHDA and SQIVND (reference sequence). The CDR3 is 15 residues long. The CDR3 nucleotides read TGTGCCAGTAGTAAAGTAGTGGGGGAGGGGGAGACCCAGTACTTC. This gives the protein CASSKVVGEGETQYF. The entire variable domain, with the rest obtained from reference TRBV19 and TRBJ2-5, is as follows: DGGITQSPKYLFRKEGQNVTLSCEQNLNHDAMYWYRQDPGQGLRLIYYSQIVNDFQKGDIAEGYSVSREKKESFPLTVTSAQKNPTAFYLCASSKVVGEGETQYFGPGTRLLVL.

CDR3 coding DNA: TGTGCCAGCAGCTTACAATCGGGAGCTGGGAATACGCAGTATTTT. Amino acid sequence: CASSLQSGAGNTQYF. The chain is built from TRBV7-3 and TRBJ2-3; a possible D gene is TRBD2 (6 bases). This CDR3 region has 15 residues. In germline, CDR1 is SGHTA, CDR2 FQGTGA. Deletions cut 2 bases from V and 7 bases from J, with 16 bases between.

Judged by abundance, this clone is medium-sized. The V call is TRBV19, the J call TRBJ2-3; 13 bases are shared with TRBD2. Germline-derived CDR1 and CDR2 are LNHDA and SQIVND (reference sequence). J gave up 6 bases and V 4 bases, and 4 bases lay outside the gene matches. This CDR3 is 15 amino acids long. This chain's CDR3 is CASSRTSGSLDTQYF. DNA for the CDR3: TGTGCCAGTAGTAGGACTAGCGGGAGTCTGGATACGCAGTATTTT.

This clone was recorded once. The J gene is TRBJ1-1, the V gene TRBV14, with TRBD1 identical over 7 bases. Germline values: CDR1 SGHDN, CDR2 FVKESK. V shed 6 bases, J shed 0 bases, and the junction held 4 bases outside the gene matches. The CDR3 covers 14 residues. CDR3 sequence (DNA): TGTGCCAGCAGACCCGGGACAGTGAACACTGAAGCTTTCTTT. Protein sequence: CASRPGTVNTEAFF.

Only one count was recorded for this clone. The V and J genes are TRBV30 and TRBJ2-1, with D possibly being TRBD2 (5 bases). Trimming removed 7 bases from V and 6 bases from J, with 13 bases in between. Germline V gene data show CDR1 as GTSNPN and CDR2 as SVGIG (reference sequence). This CDR3 has 12 residues. CDR3 in DNA: TGTGCCTTACTAGGCACCCCCAATGAGCAGTTCTTC. As protein: CALLGTPNEQFF.

This clone was seen just once. The gene calls are TRBV28 and TRBJ1-1; 8 nucleotides line up with TRBD1. Germline V CDR1 and CDR2: MDHEN, SYDVKM. The trim removed 4 bases at V and 7 bases at J, leaving 11 bases unmatched. The CDR3 length is 15 residues. The CDR3 is CASSSPGGALGEAFF. CDR3 nucleotides: TGTGCCAGCAGTTCGCCAGGGGGCGCGTTGGGTGAAGCTTTCTTT.

This chain joins TRBV10-3 and TRBJ2-7; TRBD1 is a possible D gene (5 bases). There are 15 residues in the CDR3. V lost 4 bases and J 0 bases, leaving 13 bases between the germline ends. Germline V gene data show CDR1 as ENHRY and CDR2 as SYGVKD. For the CDR3, the DNA is TGTGCCATCAGTGTGGGGCAGGACCGCTCCTACGAGCAGTACTTC. As protein: CAISVGQDRSYEQYF.